This TCR beta chain was identified in a study of identical twins. Regarding the study as a whole: Twins shared beta out-of-frame sequences in excess, but this excess was weaker. Abundant beta clonotypes from cord blood bore fewer insertions; memory repertoires lacked this pattern.

The sample holds many counts of this clonotype. What it recognizes is unknown. The cDNA had a unique molecular identifier and a template-switch universal primer site. Each CDR3 protein is one row after TCRdb ran MiXCR on the 5' RACE reads. The sample shows about 340,000 distinct CDR3 sequences, roughly 10% of them seen only once. There are 13 residues in the CDR3. Germline V lookup: CDR1 LGHDT, CDR2 YNNKEL (reference sequence). V was trimmed by 6 bases and J by 7 bases, leaving 15 bases between them. The receptor's source is a woman aged 45 to 65 in good health. The rearrangement joins TRBV3-1 to TRBJ1-1; D unresolved. The sequenced sample consisted of naive T cells sorted from blood. The CDR3 loop reads CASSISTGSEAFF. The CDR3 DNA follows: TGTGCCAGCAGTATCTCAACCGGGAGTGAAGCTTTCTTT.